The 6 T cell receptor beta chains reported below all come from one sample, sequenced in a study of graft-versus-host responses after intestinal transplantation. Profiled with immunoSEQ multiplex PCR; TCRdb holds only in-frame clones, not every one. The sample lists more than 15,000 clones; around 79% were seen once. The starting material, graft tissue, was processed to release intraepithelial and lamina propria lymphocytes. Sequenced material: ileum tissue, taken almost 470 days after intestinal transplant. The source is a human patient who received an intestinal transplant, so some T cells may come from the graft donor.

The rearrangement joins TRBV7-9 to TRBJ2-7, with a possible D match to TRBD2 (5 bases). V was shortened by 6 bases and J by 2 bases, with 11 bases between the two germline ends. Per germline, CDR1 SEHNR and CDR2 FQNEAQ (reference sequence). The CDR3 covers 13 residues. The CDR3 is CASSPGGPYEQYF. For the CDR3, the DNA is TGTGCCAGCAGTCCCGGCGGGCCCTACGAGCAGTACTTC.

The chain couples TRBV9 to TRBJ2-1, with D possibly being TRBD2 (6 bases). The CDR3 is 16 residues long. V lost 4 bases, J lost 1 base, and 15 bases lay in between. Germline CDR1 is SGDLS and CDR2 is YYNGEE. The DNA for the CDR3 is TGTGCCAGCAGCCCCACCCTGGGACTGTCCTACAATGAGCAGTTCTTC. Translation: CASSPTLGLSYNEQFF.

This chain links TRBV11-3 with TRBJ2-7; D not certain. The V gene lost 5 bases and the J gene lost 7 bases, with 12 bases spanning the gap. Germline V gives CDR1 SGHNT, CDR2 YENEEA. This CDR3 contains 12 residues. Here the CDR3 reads CASSAQAGEQYF. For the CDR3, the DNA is TGTGCCAGCAGCGCCCAGGCAGGAGAGCAGTACTTC.

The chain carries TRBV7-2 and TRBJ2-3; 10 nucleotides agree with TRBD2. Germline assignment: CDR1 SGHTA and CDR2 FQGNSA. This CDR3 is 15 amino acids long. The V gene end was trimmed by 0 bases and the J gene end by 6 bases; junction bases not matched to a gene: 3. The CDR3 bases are TGTGCCAGCAGCTTAGCTAGCGGGGGGCGGGATACGCAGTATTTT. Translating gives CASSLASGGRDTQYF.

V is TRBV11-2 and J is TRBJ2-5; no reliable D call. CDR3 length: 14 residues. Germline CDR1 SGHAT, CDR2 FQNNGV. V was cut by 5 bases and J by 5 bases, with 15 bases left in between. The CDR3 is CASSPLTPRETQYF. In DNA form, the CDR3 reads TGTGCCAGCAGCCCCTTAACCCCTCGGGAGACCCAGTACTTC.

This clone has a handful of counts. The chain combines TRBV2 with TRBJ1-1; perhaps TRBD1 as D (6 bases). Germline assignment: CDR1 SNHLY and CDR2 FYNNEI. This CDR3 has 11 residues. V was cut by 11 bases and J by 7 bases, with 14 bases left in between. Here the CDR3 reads CAGEGHLEAFF. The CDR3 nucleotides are TGTGCCGGTGAGGGACACCTTGAAGCTTTCTTT.